This TCR beta chain was sequenced in a study of CXCR3-negative and CXCR3-positive naive CD8 T cells. Through 5' RACE with UMI labels, the TRB cDNA libraries were prepared. TCRdb derives one entry per CDR3 protein from the 5' RACE reads, leaving out DNA. The sample has some 140,000 distinct CDR3 sequences. Germline values: CDR1 LNHNV, CDR2 YYDKDF (reference sequence). CDR3 length: 17 residues. Study-level findings and limits: Greater hydrophobicity was found in TRB CDR3s of CXCR3-positive naive cells than of CXCR3-negative naive cells.

Worth noting for this clonotype: Its antigen is as yet unknown.

CD45RO-CCR7+CD27+CD95- expression identified naive CD8+ T cells. Sequences were obtained from naive CXCR3+ CD8+ T cells from blood. Subset noted: CD45RO-CCR7+CD27+CD95- naive CD8+ T cells expressing CXCR3 (TNR3+). V usage is TRBV15 and J usage is TRBJ2-1. The TCR originated in a human donor in good health. Some clones in this sample may be carry-over from other donors' samples. CDR3 amino acids: CATSREDAGSSYNEQFF.